These T cell receptor beta chains were read from a single sample in a study of breast tumors, draining lymph nodes, adjacent tissues. MiXCR was run by TCRdb on the multiplex PCR reads, yielding one entry per CDR3 protein. The sample has some 200,000 distinct CDR3 sequences, 31% seen once. The sample consisted of axillary lymph node tissue. The receptors originated from a female donor with breast cancer. Some clones in this sample may be carry-over from other donors' samples. The CDR3 runs from the conserved cysteine through the conserved F or W. The D gene is left open where the match is weak. Not every row has a clone size; where given, it reads once, few, many or a size class.

CDR3aa: CASSHNARGGLSEYEQYF; CDR3nt: TGTGCCAGCAGCCATAACGCTCGGGGGGGGCTTAGCGAGTACGAGCAGTACTTC; d_gene: TRBD2; v_gene: TRBV11-2; abundance: .; j_gene: TRBJ2-7
CDR3aa: CASSPGRASRELFF; CDR3nt: TGCGCCAGCAGCCCTGGTAGGGCTAGCCGGGAGCTGTTTTTT; d_gene: .; v_gene: TRBV5-1; abundance: .; j_gene: TRBJ2-2
CDR3aa: CSVEEFQDREGLPSYEQYF; CDR3nt: TGCAGCGTTGAAGAATTCCAGGACAGAGAAGGACTACCTTCCTACGAGCAGTACTTC; d_gene: .; v_gene: TRBV29-1; abundance: .; j_gene: TRBJ2-7
CDR3aa: CSPSGGLGTEAFF; CDR3nt: TGCAGCCCCTCCGGGGGGCTTGGCACTGAAGCTTTCTTT; d_gene: .; v_gene: TRBV20-1; abundance: .; j_gene: TRBJ1-1
CDR3aa: CASSRQGQETQYF; CDR3nt: TGTGCCAGTAGTAGGCAGGGGCAAGAGACCCAGTACTTC; d_gene: .; v_gene: TRBV19; abundance: .; j_gene: TRBJ2-5
CDR3aa: CASSSWTNKGADTQYF; CDR3nt: TGTGCCAGCAGTTCCTGGACAAATAAAGGAGCAGATACGCAGTATTTT; d_gene: .; v_gene: TRBV6-2/TRBV6-3; abundance: few; j_gene: TRBJ2-3
CDR3aa: CASSLGTGLDEQFF; CDR3nt: TGTGCTAGCAGCCTAGGTACGGGCCTGGATGAGCAGTTCTTC; d_gene: .; v_gene: TRBV7-7; abundance: many; j_gene: TRBJ2-1
CDR3aa: CSAADWRGTDTQYF; CDR3nt: TGCAGTGCAGCCGACTGGAGGGGCACAGATACGCAGTATTTT; d_gene: .; v_gene: TRBV20-1; abundance: many; j_gene: TRBJ2-3
CDR3aa: CASSSGTGAYEQYF; CDR3nt: TGCGCCAGCAGTTCCGGGACAGGGGCCTACGAGCAGTACTTC; d_gene: TRBD1; v_gene: TRBV18; abundance: many; j_gene: TRBJ2-7
CDR3aa: CASSQVGSSGSFEQYF; CDR3nt: TGTGCCAGCAGCCAAGTCGGGTCTAGCGGGTCCTTCGAGCAGTACTTC; d_gene: TRBD2; v_gene: TRBV4-2; abundance: many; j_gene: TRBJ2-7
CDR3aa: CASSDYQQSGQGLNQPQHF; CDR3nt: TGTGCCAGCAGTGATTATCAACAGTCGGGGCAGGGACTCAATCAGCCCCAGCATTTT; d_gene: .; v_gene: TRBV2; abundance: .; j_gene: TRBJ1-5
CDR3aa: CASLNQGWDTQYF; CDR3nt: TGTGCCAGCCTCAATCAGGGATGGGATACGCAGTATTTT; d_gene: .; v_gene: TRBV6-5; abundance: many; j_gene: TRBJ2-3
CDR3aa: CASIPDPAGYGYTF; CDR3nt: TGTGCCAGCATTCCGGACCCGGCAGGGTACGGCTACACCTTC; d_gene: .; v_gene: TRBV2; abundance: few; j_gene: TRBJ1-2
CDR3aa: CASSQDWPRSTDTQYF; CDR3nt: TGTGCCAGCAGCCAAGATTGGCCCCGGAGCACAGATACGCAGTATTTT; d_gene: .; v_gene: TRBV14; abundance: many; j_gene: TRBJ2-3
CDR3aa: CASSYPYTSGANVLTF; CDR3nt: TGTGCCAGCAGTTACCCCTACACCTCTGGGGCCAACGTCCTGACTTTC; d_gene: .; v_gene: TRBV6-6; abundance: many; j_gene: TRBJ2-6
CDR3aa: CASSGKRANTGELFF; CDR3nt: TGTGCCAGCAGCGGCAAGCGGGCGAACACCGGGGAGCTGTTTTTT; d_gene: .; v_gene: TRBV7-2; abundance: many; j_gene: TRBJ2-2